This entry describes one TCR beta chain. The CDR3 spans 14 residues. Trimming took 4 bases from V and 6 from J, leaving 15 bases between them. CDR1 and CDR2 from the germline V gene are SGHDT and YYEEEE. This entry is derived from a study of control samples from healthy donors and cancer patients. TCRdb's table, derived via immunoSEQ multiplex PCR, lists solely in-frame clones and lacks some. The table records more than 65,000 clones, around 84% of them present only once. The TCR originated in a man in his fifties in good health. The chain has TRBV5-6 and TRBJ2-3; D may match TRBD1 or TRBD2 (5 bases each). The sequenced sample was blood. CDR3 sequence: CASSPVGAGDTQYF. In DNA form, the CDR3 reads TGTGCCAGCAGCCCGGTCGGGGCGGGCGATACGCAGTATTTT.